This T cell receptor beta chain was documented in a study of OX40 agonist ivuxolimab in advanced cancers. Study-wide context: Cohort: approximately 79% men, mean age approximately 66, aged roughly 23 to 90. One hepatocellular carcinoma and a couple of cutaneous melanoma patients partially responded.

Using immunoSEQ multiplex PCR, the repertoire was profiled, and TCRdb retains in-frame clones only, with some absent. The table has approximately 92,000 clones, roughly 94% seen once. Blood was sampled at baseline, cycle 4 day 1, and cycle 7 day 1. Germline loops: CDR1 MDHEN, CDR2 SYDVKM. V was trimmed by 3 bases and J by 3 bases, leaving 9 bases between them. This CDR3 spans 13 amino acids. The material sequenced was CD4+ or CD8+ T cells sorted from blood, taken in a trial of the OX40 agonist ivuxolimab. V gene TRBV28 combines with J gene TRBJ2-7; D might be TRBD2 (6 bases). The source of this sequence is an adult with an advanced solid tumor such as melanoma, head and neck, liver or kidney cancer. The CDR3 sequence is CASSFGSFYEQYF. In nucleotides, the CDR3 is TGTGCCAGCAGTTTCGGGAGTTTCTACGAGCAGTACTTC.